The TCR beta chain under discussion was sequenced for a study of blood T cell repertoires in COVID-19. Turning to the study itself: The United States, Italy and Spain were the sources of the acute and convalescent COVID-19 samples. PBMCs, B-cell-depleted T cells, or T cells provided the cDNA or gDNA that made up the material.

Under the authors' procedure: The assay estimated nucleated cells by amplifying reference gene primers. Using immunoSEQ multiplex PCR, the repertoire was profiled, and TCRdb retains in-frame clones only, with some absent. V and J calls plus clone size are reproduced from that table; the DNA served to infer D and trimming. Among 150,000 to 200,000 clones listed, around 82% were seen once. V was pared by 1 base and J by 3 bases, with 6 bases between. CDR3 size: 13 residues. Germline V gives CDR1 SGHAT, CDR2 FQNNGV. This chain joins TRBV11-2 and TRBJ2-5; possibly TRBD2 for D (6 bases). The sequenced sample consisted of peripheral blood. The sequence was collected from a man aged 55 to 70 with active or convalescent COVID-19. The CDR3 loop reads CASSLGREETQYF. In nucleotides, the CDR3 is TGTGCCAGCAGCTTAGGGAGGGAAGAGACCCAGTACTTC.